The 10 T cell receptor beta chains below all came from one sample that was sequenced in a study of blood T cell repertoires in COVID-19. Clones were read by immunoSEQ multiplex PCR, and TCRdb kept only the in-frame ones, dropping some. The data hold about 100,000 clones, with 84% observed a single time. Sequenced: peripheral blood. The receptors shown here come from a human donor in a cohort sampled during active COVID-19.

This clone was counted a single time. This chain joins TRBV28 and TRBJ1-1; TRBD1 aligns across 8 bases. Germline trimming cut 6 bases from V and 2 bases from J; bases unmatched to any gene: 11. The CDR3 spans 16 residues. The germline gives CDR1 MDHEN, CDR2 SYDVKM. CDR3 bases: TGTGCCAGCAGGGGTGCCGCCGCAGGGGGCAACACTGAAGCTTTCTTT. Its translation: CASRGAAAGGNTEAFF.

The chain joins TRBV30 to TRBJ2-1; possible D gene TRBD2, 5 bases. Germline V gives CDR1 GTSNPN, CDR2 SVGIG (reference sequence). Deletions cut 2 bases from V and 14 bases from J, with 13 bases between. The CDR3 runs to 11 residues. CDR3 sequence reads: CAWSYSEVEFF. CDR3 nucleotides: TGTGCCTGGAGTTATAGCGAGGTTGAGTTCTTC.

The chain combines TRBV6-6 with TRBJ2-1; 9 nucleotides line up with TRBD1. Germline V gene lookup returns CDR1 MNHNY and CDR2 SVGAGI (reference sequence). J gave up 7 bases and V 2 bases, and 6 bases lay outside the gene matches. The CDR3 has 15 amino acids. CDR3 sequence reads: CASSYPGQGGNEQFF. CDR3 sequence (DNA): TGTGCCAGCAGTTACCCGGGACAGGGAGGGAATGAGCAGTTCTTC.

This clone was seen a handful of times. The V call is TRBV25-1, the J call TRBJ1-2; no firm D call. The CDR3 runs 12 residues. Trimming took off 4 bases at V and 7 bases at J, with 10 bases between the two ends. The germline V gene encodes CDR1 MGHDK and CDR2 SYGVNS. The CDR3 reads CASSGGSSGYTF. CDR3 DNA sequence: TGTGCCAGCAGTGGAGGCAGCTCTGGCTACACCTTC.

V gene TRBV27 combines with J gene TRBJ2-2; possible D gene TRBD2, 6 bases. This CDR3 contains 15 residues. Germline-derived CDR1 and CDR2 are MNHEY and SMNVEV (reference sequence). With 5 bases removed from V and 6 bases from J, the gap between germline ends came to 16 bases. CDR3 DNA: TGTGCCAGCAGTCAAGGGACTGTTAGAGCCGGGGAGCTGTTTTTT. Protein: CASSQGTVRAGELFF.

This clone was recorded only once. DNA of the CDR3: TGTGCCAGCAGCGTAGCTACTCCGTATGAGCAGTTCTTC. Protein product: CASSVATPYEQFF. This chain connects TRBV9 to TRBJ2-1; D is uncertain. This CDR3 comprises 13 residues. Per germline, CDR1 SGDLS and CDR2 YYNGEE. V shed 0 bases and J shed 8 bases, with 9 bases lying between them.

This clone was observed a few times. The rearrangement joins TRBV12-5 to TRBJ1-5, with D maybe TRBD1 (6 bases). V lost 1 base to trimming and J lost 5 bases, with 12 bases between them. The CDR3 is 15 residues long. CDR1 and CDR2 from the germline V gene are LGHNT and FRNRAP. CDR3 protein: CASGLGTGPDQPQHF. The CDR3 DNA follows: TGTGCTAGTGGTTTGGGCACAGGGCCCGATCAGCCCCAGCATTTT.

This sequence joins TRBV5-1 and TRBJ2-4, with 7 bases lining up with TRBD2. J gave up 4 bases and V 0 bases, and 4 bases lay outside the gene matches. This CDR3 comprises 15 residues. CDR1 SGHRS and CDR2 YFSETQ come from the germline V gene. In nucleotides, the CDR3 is TGCGCCAGCAGCTTGGCGGGGGGTGGTAAAAACATTCAGTACTTC. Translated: CASSLAGGGKNIQYF.

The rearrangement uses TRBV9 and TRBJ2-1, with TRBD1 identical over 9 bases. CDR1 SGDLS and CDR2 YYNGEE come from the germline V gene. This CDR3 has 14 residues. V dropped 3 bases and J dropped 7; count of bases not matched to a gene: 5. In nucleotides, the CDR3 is TGTGCCAGCAGCGGTGGGACAGGGCTTAATGAGCAGTTCTTC. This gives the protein CASSGGTGLNEQFF. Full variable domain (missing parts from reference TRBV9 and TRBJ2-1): DSGVTQTPKHLITATGQRVTLRCSPRSGDLSVYWYQQSLDQGLQFLIQYYNGEERAKGNILERFSAQQFPDLHSELNLSSLELGDSALYFCASSGGTGLNEQFFGPGTRLTVL.

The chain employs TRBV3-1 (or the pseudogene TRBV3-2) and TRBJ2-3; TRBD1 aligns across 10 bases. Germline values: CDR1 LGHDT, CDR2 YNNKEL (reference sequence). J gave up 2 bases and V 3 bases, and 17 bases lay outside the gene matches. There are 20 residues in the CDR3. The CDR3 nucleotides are TGTGCCAGCAGCCAGAGGGGACAGGGGACTACAAGAAAGCCCACAGATACGCAGTATTTT. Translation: CASSQRGQGTTRKPTDTQYF.